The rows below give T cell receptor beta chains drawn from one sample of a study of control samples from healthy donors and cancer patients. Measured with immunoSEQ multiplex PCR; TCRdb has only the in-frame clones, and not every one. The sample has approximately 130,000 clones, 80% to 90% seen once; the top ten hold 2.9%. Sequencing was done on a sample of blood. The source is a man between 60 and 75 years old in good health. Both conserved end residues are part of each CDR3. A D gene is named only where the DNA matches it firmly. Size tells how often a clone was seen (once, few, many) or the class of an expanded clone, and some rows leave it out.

CASSSRADVLNQPQHF | TGTGCCAGCAGTTCTAGGGCCGACGTTTTAAACCAGCCCCAGCATTTT | . | . | TRBJ1-5 | TRBV28
CASSQEGRLAFF | TGTGCCAGCAGCCAAGAGGGAAGGTTGGCTTTCTTT | . | . | TRBJ1-1 | TRBV14
CATSAGPGGDEKLFF | TGTGCCACCAGTGCCGGCCCTGGAGGGGATGAAAAACTGTTTTTT | . | . | TRBJ1-4 | TRBV24-1
CASRGQTFGNSPLHF | TGTGCCAGCAGGGGACAGACCTTCGGGAATTCACCCCTCCACTTT | TRBD1 | few | TRBJ1-6 | TRBV27
CASKAAYATNEKLFF | TGTGCCAGCAAAGCCGCCTATGCAACTAATGAAAAACTGTTTTTT | . | . | TRBJ1-4 | TRBV27
CASSLRSDGSNQPQHF | TGTGCCAGCAGCTTACGTTCAGACGGAAGCAATCAGCCCCAGCATTTT | . | . | TRBJ1-5 | TRBV5-5
CASRTQGLSNQPQHF | TGTGCCAGTAGGACACAGGGGCTAAGCAATCAGCCCCAGCATTTT | TRBD1 | once | TRBJ1-5 | TRBV19
CASSLDGGTSGGYTF | TGCGCCAGCAGCTTGGATGGGGGAACCTCGGGTGGCTACACCTTC | . | once | TRBJ1-2 | TRBV5-1
CASSLFGYADTQYF | TGTGCCAGCAGCTTGTTTGGGTACGCAGATACGCAGTATTTT | . | . | TRBJ2-3 | TRBV5-6
CASSEGPGVDTQYF | TGTGCCAGTAGTGAGGGGCCCGGCGTAGATACGCAGTATTTT | . | . | TRBJ2-3 | TRBV19
CASTLGQYTDTQYF | TGTGCCAGCACCCTCGGACAGTACACAGATACGCAGTATTTT | . | . | TRBJ2-3 | TRBV28
CASSSHWGNTEAFF | TGTGCCAGCAGCTCTCACTGGGGGAACACTGAAGCTTTCTTT | . | . | TRBJ1-1 | TRBV9
CASSPVGSAKNIQYF | TGTGCCAGCTCACCGGTGGGGTCGGCCAAAAACATTCAGTACTTC | . | . | TRBJ2-4 | TRBV18
CASSSSGTGVGNEQFF | TGTGCCAGCAGCTCCTCCGGGACAGGGGTTGGCAATGAGCAGTTCTTC | TRBD1 | . | TRBJ2-1 | TRBV7-3
CASSFRTENSPLHF | TGTGCCAGCAGCTTTCGGACCGAGAATTCACCCCTCCACTTT | . | . | TRBJ1-6 | TRBV7-2
CASSPVLGGNTEAFF | TGCGCCAGCAGCCCAGTCCTAGGCGGGAACACTGAAGCTTTCTTT | . | . | TRBJ1-1 | TRBV5-1
CASSSAGSSTDTQYF | TGCGCCAGTAGTTCGGCAGGCTCTAGCACAGATACGCAGTATTTT | . | . | TRBJ2-3 | TRBV10-2
CASSYSKLAGGDTQYF | TGTGCCAGCAGTTACTCGAAACTAGCGGGGGGAGATACGCAGTATTTT | TRBD2 | . | TRBJ2-3 | TRBV6-5
CASSLPRQGARTEAFF | TGTGCCAGCAGTTTACCCAGACAGGGGGCGCGCACTGAAGCTTTCTTT | TRBD1 | . | TRBJ1-1 | TRBV28
CASSLAGGGGNQPQHF | TGTGCCAGCTCACTGGCAGGGGGCGGCGGAAATCAGCCCCAGCATTTT | TRBD1 | . | TRBJ1-5 | TRBV18
CASSSGGGTDTQYF | TGTGCCAGCAGCTCGGGTGGGGGGACAGATACGCAGTATTTT | . | once | TRBJ2-3 | TRBV11-3
CASRAGTGIRYEQYF | TGTGCCAGTAGAGCCGGGACAGGGATCCGCTACGAGCAGTACTTC | TRBD1 | medium-sized | TRBJ2-7 | TRBV19
CAISESKLGSYSNQPQHF | TGTGCCATCAGTGAGTCTAAGCTGGGGTCCTATAGCAATCAGCCCCAGCATTTT | . | . | TRBJ1-5 | TRBV10-3
CASSGNLQATIGYTF | TGCGCCAGCAGCGGGAATTTACAGGCCACTATCGGCTACACCTTC | . | . | TRBJ1-2 | TRBV10-2
CASSVNRETPYGYTF | TGTGCCAGCAGTGTAAACCGGGAGACTCCTTATGGCTACACCTTC | . | . | TRBJ1-2 | TRBV2
CASGEEAGNTIYF | TGTGCCAGCGGGGAGGAGGCTGGAAACACCATATATTTT | . | . | TRBJ1-3 | TRBV28
CASSPVGGHPNTEAFF | TGTGCCAGCAGCCCCGTAGGGGGACATCCGAACACTGAAGCTTTCTTT | . | . | TRBJ1-1 | TRBV7-9
CASSPGQGASYNSPLHF | TGTGCCAGCAGCCCCGGACAGGGTGCCTCCTATAATTCACCCCTCCACTTT | TRBD1 | few | TRBJ1-6 | TRBV7-9
CASSVSSGYKNIQYF | TGTGCCAGCAGCGTCTCTTCTGGATACAAAAACATTCAGTACTTC | . | . | TRBJ2-4 | TRBV9
CASSLDLRGQGYTF | TGTGCCAGCAGCTTAGATTTGAGGGGGCAAGGCTACACCTTC | TRBD1 | . | TRBJ1-2 | TRBV11-2
CASSRGTLLYTF | TGTGCCAGCAGCCGCGGGACTTTGTTATACACCTTC | . | . | TRBJ1-2 | TRBV3-1/TRBV3-2
CASSQDHGGGQNKLFF | TGCGCCAGCAGCCAAGATCACGGCGGGGGGCAGAACAAACTGTTTTTT | . | . | TRBJ1-4 | TRBV4-3
CASSGQGTQETQYF | TGCGCCAGCTCCGGGCAGGGAACCCAAGAGACCCAGTACTTC | . | . | TRBJ2-5 | TRBV10-2
CASSLGVENTYGYTF | TGCGCCAGCAGCTTGGGAGTAGAAAACACTTATGGCTACACCTTC | . | . | TRBJ1-2 | TRBV5-1
CASSQENTGGRGTQYF | TGCGCCAGCAGCCAAGAAAATACAGGGGGGAGAGGTACGCAGTATTTT | TRBD1 | . | TRBJ2-3 | TRBV4-3
CASTEDNTGELFF | TGCGCCAGCACGGAGGATAACACCGGGGAGCTGTTTTTT | . | few | TRBJ2-2 | TRBV5-1
CASSFMRGNTIYF | TGTGCCAGCAGTTTTATGAGGGGAAACACCATATATTTT | . | few | TRBJ1-3 | TRBV28